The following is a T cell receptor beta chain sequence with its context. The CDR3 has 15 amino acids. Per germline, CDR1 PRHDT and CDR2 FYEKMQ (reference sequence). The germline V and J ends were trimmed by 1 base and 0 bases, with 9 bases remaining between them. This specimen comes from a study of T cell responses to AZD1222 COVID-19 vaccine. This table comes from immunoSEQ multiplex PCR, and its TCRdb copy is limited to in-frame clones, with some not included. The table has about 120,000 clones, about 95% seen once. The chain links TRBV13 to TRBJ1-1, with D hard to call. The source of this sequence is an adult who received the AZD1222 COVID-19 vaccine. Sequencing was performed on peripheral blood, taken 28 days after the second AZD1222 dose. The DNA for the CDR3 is TGTGCCAGCAGCTTAGTTTTAGGGCTGAACACTGAAGCTTTCTTT. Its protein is CASSLVLGLNTEAFF.